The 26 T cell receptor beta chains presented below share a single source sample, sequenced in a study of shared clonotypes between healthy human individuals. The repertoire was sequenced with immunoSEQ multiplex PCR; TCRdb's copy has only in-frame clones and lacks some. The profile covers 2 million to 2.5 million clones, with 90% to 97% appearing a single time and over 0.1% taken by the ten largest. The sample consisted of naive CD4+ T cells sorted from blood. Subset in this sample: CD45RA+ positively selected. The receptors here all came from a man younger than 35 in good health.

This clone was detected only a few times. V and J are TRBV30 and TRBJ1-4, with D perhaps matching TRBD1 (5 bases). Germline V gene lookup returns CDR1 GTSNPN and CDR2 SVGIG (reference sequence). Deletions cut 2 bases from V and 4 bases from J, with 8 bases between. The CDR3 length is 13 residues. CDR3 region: CAWSPGHNEKLFF. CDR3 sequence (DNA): TGTGCCTGGAGTCCAGGGCATAATGAAAAACTGTTTTTT.

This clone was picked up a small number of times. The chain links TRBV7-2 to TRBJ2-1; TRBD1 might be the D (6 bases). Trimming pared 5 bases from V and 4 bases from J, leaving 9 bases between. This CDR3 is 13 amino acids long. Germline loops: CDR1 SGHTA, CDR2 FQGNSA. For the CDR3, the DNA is TGTGCCAGCAGCCAAGGACAGTACAATGAGCAGTTCTTC. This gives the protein CASSQGQYNEQFF.

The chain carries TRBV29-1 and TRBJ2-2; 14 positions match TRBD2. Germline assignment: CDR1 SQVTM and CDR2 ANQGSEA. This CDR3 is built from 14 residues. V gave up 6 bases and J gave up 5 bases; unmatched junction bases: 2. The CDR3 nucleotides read TGCAGCGTAGGACTAGCGGGAGGAACCGGGGAGCTGTTTTTT. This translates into CSVGLAGGTGELFF.

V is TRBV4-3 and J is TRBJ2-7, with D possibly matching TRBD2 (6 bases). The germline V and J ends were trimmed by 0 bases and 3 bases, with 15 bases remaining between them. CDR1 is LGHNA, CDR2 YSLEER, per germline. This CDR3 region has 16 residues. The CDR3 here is CASSQEGVGRSYEQYF. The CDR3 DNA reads TGCGCCAGCAGCCAAGAGGGCGTCGGGAGAAGCTACGAGCAGTACTTC.

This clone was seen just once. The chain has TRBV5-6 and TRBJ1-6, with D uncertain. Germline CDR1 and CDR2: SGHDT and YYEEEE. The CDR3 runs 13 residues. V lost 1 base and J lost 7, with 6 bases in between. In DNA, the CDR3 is TGTGCCAGCAGCTTGCAGGCAAATTCACCCCTCCACTTT. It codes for CASSLQANSPLHF.

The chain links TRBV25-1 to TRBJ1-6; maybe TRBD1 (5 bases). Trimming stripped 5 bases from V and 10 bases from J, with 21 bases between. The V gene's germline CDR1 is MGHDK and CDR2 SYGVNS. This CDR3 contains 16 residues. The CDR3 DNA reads TGTGCCAGCAGTATCTCCCAGTCCAGGGCTTTCTCACCCCTCCACTTT. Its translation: CASSISQSRAFSPLHF.

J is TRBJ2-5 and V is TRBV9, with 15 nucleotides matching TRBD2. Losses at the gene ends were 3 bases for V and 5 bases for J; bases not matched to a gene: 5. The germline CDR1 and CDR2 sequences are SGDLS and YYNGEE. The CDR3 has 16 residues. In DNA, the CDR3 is TGTGCCAGCAGCGGGACTAGCGGGGGGGCCCGGGAGACCCAGTACTTC. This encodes CASSGTSGGARETQYF.

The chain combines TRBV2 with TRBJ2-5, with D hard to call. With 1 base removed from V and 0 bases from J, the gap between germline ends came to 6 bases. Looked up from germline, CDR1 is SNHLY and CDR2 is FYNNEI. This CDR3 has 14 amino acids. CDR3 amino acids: CASSEVTNQETQYF. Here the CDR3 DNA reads TGTGCCAGCAGTGAAGTAACTAACCAAGAGACCCAGTACTTC.

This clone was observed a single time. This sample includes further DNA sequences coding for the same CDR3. DNA for the CDR3: TGTGCCAGCAGCTTGGACGCCAGCTCCTACGAGCAGTACTTC. Translation: CASSLDASSYEQYF. This chain uses TRBV5-4 with TRBJ2-7; D remains unclear. This CDR3 contains 14 residues. CDR1 is SGHNT, CDR2 YYREEE, per germline (reference sequence). Trimming shortened V by 0 bases and J by 0 bases, and 7 bases separated the two germline ends.

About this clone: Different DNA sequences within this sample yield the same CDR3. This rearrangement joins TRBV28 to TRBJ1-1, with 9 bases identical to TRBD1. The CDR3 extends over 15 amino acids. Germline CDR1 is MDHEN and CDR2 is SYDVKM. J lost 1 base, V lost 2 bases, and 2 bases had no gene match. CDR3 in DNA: TGTGCCAGCAGTTTACCGGGACAGGGGAACACTGAAGCTTTCTTT. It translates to CASSLPGQGNTEAFF.

DNA of the CDR3: TGTGCCAGCTCACCACCGAGTGAGTTTCAGAGCTCTGGAAACACCATATATTTT. Its protein is CASSPPSEFQSSGNTIYF. V gene TRBV18 combines with J gene TRBJ1-3; D not certain. CDR1 and CDR2 from the germline V gene are KGHSH and LQKENI. V lost 0 bases to trimming and J lost 0 bases, with 15 bases between them. The CDR3 length is 18 residues.

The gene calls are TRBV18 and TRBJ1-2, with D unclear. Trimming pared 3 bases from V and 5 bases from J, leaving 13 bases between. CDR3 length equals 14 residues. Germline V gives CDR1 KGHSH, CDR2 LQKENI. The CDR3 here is CASSPLSAEYGYTF. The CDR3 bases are TGTGCCAGCTCACCTCTGTCGGCGGAATATGGCTACACCTTC.

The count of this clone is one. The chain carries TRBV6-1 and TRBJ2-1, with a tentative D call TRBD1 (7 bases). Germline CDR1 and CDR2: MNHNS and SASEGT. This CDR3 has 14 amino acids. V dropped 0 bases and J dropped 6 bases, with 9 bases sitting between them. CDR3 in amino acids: CASSEAQGGNEQFF. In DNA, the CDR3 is TGTGCCAGCAGTGAAGCGCAGGGGGGCAATGAGCAGTTCTTC.

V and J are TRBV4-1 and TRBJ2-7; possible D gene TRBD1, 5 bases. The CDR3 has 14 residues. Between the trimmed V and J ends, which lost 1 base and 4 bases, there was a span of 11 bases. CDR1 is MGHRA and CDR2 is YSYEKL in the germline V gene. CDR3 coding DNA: TGCGCCAGCAGCCAAGGGAAGGGGATTTACGAGCAGTACTTC. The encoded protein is CASSQGKGIYEQYF.

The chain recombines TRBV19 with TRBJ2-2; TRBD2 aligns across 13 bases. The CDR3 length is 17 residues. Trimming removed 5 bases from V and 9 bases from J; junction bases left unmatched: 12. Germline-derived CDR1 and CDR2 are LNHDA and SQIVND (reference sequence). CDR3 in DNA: TGTGCCAGTAGTGCGCCGACTAGCGGGAGGATACCCCGGGAGCTGTTTTTT. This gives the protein CASSAPTSGRIPRELFF.

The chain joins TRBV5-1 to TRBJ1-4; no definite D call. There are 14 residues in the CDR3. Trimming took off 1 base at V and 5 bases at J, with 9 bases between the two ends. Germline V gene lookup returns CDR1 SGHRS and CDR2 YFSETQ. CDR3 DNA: TGCGCCAGCAGCTTGCCGGGGAAGAATGAAAAACTGTTTTTT. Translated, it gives CASSLPGKNEKLFF.

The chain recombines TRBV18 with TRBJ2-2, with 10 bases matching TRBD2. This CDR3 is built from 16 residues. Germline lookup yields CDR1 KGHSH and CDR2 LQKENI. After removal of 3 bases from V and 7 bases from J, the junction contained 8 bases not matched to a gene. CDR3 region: CASSPDLAGAGGELFF. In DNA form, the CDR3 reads TGTGCCAGCTCACCCGACCTAGCGGGAGCCGGCGGGGAGCTGTTTTTT.

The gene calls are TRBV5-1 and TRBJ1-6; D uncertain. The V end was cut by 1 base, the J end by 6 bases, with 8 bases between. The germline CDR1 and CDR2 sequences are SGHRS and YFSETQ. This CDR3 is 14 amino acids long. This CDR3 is CASSLSPGNSPLHF. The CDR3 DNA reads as TGCGCCAGCAGCTTGTCGCCAGGTAATTCACCCCTCCACTTT.

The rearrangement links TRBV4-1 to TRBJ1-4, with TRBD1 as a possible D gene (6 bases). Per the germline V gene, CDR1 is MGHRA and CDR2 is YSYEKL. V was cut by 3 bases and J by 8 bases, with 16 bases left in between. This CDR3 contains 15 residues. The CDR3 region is CASSQETGTQEKLFF. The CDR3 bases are TGCGCCAGCAGCCAGGAAACCGGGACACAAGAAAAACTGTTTTTT.

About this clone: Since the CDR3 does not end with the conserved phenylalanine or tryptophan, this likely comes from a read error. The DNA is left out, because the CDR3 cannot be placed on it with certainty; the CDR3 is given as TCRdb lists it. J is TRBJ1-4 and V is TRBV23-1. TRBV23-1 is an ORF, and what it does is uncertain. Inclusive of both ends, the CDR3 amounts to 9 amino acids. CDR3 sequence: CASSQSERD.

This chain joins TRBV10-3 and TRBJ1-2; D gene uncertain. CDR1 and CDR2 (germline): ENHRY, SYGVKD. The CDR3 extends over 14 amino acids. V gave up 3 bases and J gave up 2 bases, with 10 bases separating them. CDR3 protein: CAISDTNGNYGYTF. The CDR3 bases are TGTGCCATCAGTGACACCAACGGGAACTATGGCTACACCTTC.

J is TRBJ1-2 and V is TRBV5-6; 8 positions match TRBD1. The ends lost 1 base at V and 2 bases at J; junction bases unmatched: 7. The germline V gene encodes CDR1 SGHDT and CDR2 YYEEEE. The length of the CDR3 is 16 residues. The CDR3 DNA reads TGTGCCAGCAGCTTGAGGGACAGGTATACGAACTATGGCTACACCTTC. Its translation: CASSLRDRYTNYGYTF.

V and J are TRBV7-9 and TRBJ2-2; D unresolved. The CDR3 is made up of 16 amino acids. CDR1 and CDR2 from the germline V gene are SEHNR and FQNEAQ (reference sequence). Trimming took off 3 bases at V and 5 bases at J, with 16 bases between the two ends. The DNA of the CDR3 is TGTGCCAGCAGCTTCTCGCAGGCGGCCCCAACCGGGGAGCTGTTTTTT. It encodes CASSFSQAAPTGELFF.

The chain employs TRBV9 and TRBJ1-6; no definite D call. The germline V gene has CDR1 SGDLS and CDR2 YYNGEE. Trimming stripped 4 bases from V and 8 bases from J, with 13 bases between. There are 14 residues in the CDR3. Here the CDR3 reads CASSITQEYSPLHF. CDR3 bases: TGTGCCAGCAGCATTACACAAGAATATTCACCCCTCCACTTT.

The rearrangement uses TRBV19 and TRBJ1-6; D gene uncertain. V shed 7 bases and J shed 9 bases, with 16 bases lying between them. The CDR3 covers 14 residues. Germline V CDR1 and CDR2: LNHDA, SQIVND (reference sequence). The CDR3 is CASNEAQWGSPLHF. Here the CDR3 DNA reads TGTGCCAGTAACGAGGCACAGTGGGGTTCACCCCTCCACTTT. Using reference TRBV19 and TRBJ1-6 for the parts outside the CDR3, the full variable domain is DGGITQSPKYLFRKEGQNVTLSCEQNLNHDAMYWYRQDPGQGLRLIYYSQIVNDFQKGDIAEGYSVSREKKESFPLTVTSAQKNPTAFYLCASNEAQWGSPLHFGNGTRLTVT.

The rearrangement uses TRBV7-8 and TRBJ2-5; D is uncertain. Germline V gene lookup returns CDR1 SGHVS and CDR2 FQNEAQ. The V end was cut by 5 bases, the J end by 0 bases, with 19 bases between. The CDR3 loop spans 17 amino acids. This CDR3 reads CASSRPGQHMYQETQYF. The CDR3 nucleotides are TGTGCCAGCAGCCGCCCAGGTCAGCACATGTACCAAGAGACCCAGTACTTC.